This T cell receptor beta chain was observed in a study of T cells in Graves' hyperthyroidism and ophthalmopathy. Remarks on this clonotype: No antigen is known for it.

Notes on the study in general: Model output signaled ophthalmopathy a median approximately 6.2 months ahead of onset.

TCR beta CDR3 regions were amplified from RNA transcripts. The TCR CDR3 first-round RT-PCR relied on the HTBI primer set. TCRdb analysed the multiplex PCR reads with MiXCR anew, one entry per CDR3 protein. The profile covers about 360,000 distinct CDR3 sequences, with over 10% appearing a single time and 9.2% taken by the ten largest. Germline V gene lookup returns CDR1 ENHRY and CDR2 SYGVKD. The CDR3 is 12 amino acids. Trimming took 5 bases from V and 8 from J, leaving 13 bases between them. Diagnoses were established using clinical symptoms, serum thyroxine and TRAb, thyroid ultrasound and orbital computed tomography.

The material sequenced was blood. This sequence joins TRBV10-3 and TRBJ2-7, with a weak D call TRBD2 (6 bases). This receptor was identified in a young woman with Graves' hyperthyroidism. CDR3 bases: TGTGCCATCAGTTCCGGGGGATACAAGCAGTACTTC. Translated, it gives CAISSGGYKQYF.